This T cell receptor beta chain was found in a study of T cells in Graves' hyperthyroidism and ophthalmopathy. Trimming shortened V by 0 bases and J by 11 bases, and 19 bases separated the two germline ends. This CDR3 is 15 amino acids long. CDR1 and CDR2 from the germline V gene are LGHDT and YNNKEL (reference sequence). TCR beta CDR3 sequences were amplified from RNA transcripts. The HTBI primer set was used in a first-round RT-PCR of the TCR CDR3. MiXCR was run by TCRdb on the multiplex PCR reads, yielding one entry per CDR3 protein. The top ten hold 13% of the sample, which has under 300,000 distinct CDR3 sequences, 13% to 15% seen once. At least ten counts were recorded for this clonotype. Diagnoses used clinical symptoms, serum thyroxine and TRAb, thyroid ultrasound and orbital computed tomography.

This sequence originates from a woman aged 35 to 49 with Graves' hyperthyroidism that later progressed to Graves' ophthalmopathy. V gene TRBV3-1 combines with J gene TRBJ1-1, with D hard to call. The sample taken for sequencing was blood. The CDR3 coding sequence is TGTGCCAGCAGCCAAGATATGGGTGGTGACGAAAAGGCTTTCTTT. It translates to CASSQDMGGDEKAFF.